Below are 22 T cell receptor beta chains sequenced from a single sample in a study of blood T cell repertoires in COVID-19. The assay was immunoSEQ multiplex PCR, and TCRdb's table has in-frame clones only and misses some. This sample has 150,000 or so clones; about 90% occur once, and the top ten carry roughly 1.2%. Specimen: PBMCs or T cells enriched from blood (not recorded which). The receptors here all came from a human donor with acute COVID-19. The donor label of this sample is uncertain.

The V gene is TRBV20-1, the J gene TRBJ2-5, with TRBD2 matching over 7 bases. Germline-derived CDR1 and CDR2 are DFQATT and SNEGSKA (reference sequence). The trim removed 3 bases at V and 5 bases at J, leaving 9 bases unmatched. The CDR3 length is 14 residues. In nucleotides, the CDR3 is TGCAGTGCTAGTAACGGGGGGAACGGTGAGACCCAGTACTTC. This translates into CSASNGGNGETQYF.

The CDR3 reads CASSSRQGTNTEAFF. The CDR3 nucleotides are TGTGCCAGCAGCAGCAGACAGGGAACGAACACTGAAGCTTTCTTT. The gene calls are TRBV5-5 and TRBJ1-1; 7 bases line up with TRBD1. Germline CDR1 reads SGHKS; CDR2 reads YYEKEE (reference sequence). After removal of 4 bases from V and 1 base from J, the junction contained 7 bases not matched to a gene. There are 15 residues in the CDR3.

CDR3 loop: CASRAHYEQYF. The CDR3 bases are TGCGCCAGCAGAGCTCACTACGAGCAGTACTTC. The chain uses TRBV5-1 and TRBJ2-7; no reliable D call. Germline V CDR1 and CDR2: SGHRS, YFSETQ. V shed 5 bases and J shed 3 bases, with 6 bases lying between them. The CDR3 spans 11 residues.

The V gene is TRBV7-8, the J gene TRBJ1-3; D unclear. CDR1 is SGHVS and CDR2 is FQNEAQ in the germline V gene. This CDR3 has 15 amino acids. With 5 bases removed from V and 2 bases from J, the gap between germline ends came to 13 bases. The CDR3 DNA reads as TGTGCCAGCAGCCCGGAGACCGTTCCTGGAAACACCATATATTTT. Its protein product is CASSPETVPGNTIYF.

This rearrangement joins TRBV19 to TRBJ1-1; D might be TRBD1 (6 bases). The CDR3 is 13 amino acids. The V and J ends lost 6 bases and 11 bases respectively, with 19 bases between them. CDR1 is LNHDA and CDR2 is SQIVND in the germline V gene (reference sequence). DNA for the CDR3: TGTGCCAGTAGACACCGGGACACTGTACGTGCTTTCTTT. This gives the protein CASRHRDTVRAFF. Using reference TRBV19 and TRBJ1-1 for the parts outside the CDR3, the full variable domain is DGGITQSPKYLFRKEGQNVTLSCEQNLNHDAMYWYRQDPGQGLRLIYYSQIVNDFQKGDIAEGYSVSREKKESFPLTVTSAQKNPTAFYLCASRHRDTVRAFFGQGTRLTVV.

The chain recombines TRBV6-2 or TRBV6-3 with TRBJ2-1, with TRBD2 matching over 14 bases. In germline, CDR1 is MNHEY, CDR2 SVGEGT. V lost 6 bases, J lost 7 bases, and 14 bases stayed unmatched. The CDR3 has 18 amino acids. The DNA for the CDR3 is TGTGCCAGCAGCCCTCGACTAGCGGGGGGGTATTTAGAGAATGAGCAGTTCTTC. This codes for CASSPRLAGGYLENEQFF.

The rearrangement uses TRBV6-1 and TRBJ2-7, with a possible D match to TRBD1 (5 bases). The germline CDR1 and CDR2 sequences are MNHNS and SASEGT. V was shortened by 2 bases and J by 3 bases, with 11 bases between the two germline ends. The length of the CDR3 is 14 residues. The CDR3 loop is CASSEPVRGYEQYF. CDR3 DNA sequence: TGTGCCAGCAGTGAACCAGTTAGGGGCTACGAGCAGTACTTC.

This clone was detected only once. The rearrangement uses TRBV19 and TRBJ2-6, with TRBD1 as a possible D gene (5 bases). Deletions cut 9 bases from V and 0 bases from J, with 15 bases between. Germline CDR1 and CDR2: LNHDA and SQIVND (reference sequence). The CDR3 has 16 residues. The CDR3: CASTPDSLSGANVLTF. CDR3 bases: TGTGCCAGCACGCCCGACAGTCTCTCTGGGGCCAACGTCCTGACTTTC.

The V and J genes are TRBV27 and TRBJ1-2; perhaps TRBD1 as D (6 bases). The V end lost 10 bases, the J end lost 8 bases, and 14 bases lay between the germline ends. The CDR3 contains 11 residues. Germline CDR1 and CDR2: MNHEY and SMNVEV (reference sequence). The CDR3 DNA sequence: TGTGCCACCCGGAGGGGGGGCGGCTACACCTTC. The encoded protein is CATRRGGGYTF.

The gene calls are TRBV28 and TRBJ2-3, with D possibly TRBD1 on 6 matching bases. The ends were cut back, 8 bases at V and 3 bases at J, with 15 bases in the middle. Germline V gives CDR1 MDHEN, CDR2 SYDVKM. The CDR3 extends over 14 amino acids. CDR3 sequence reads: CASGRGPMTDTQYF. The CDR3 bases are TGTGCCAGCGGCAGGGGACCGATGACAGATACGCAGTATTTT.

The V gene is TRBV5-1, the J gene TRBJ2-1; 10 bases are shared with TRBD2. The CDR3 totals 16 residues. V lost 4 bases and J lost 7; bases outside the gene matches: 11. Germline CDR1 is SGHRS and CDR2 is YFSETQ. CDR3 DNA: TGCGCCAGCAGCCCTGCCAGCGGGGGGGCGGGGAATGAGCAGTTCTTC. It translates to CASSPASGGAGNEQFF.

The rearrangement joins TRBV15 to TRBJ1-2; 9 positions agree with TRBD1. Germline-derived CDR1 and CDR2 are LNHNV and YYDKDF (reference sequence). The J segment lost 2 bases and the V segment lost 1 base, leaving 5 bases of the junction unmatched. CDR3 length: 16 residues. CDR3 nucleotides: TGTGCCACCAGCAGAGGGGAGACAGGGGGGAACTATGGCTACACCTTC. Protein product: CATSRGETGGNYGYTF.

The J gene is TRBJ2-6, the V gene TRBV4-1, with 13 nucleotides matching TRBD2. This CDR3 comprises 18 residues. CDR1 is MGHRA and CDR2 is YSYEKL in the germline V gene. V lost 4 bases to trimming and J lost 3 bases; unmatched junction nucleotides: 6. CDR3: CASSPALAGGLGANVLTF. The CDR3 coding sequence is TGCGCCAGCAGCCCCGCACTAGCGGGGGGGCTTGGGGCCAACGTCCTGACTTTC.

This chain joins TRBV9 and TRBJ1-4; TRBD1 matches at 10 bases. In germline, CDR1 is SGDLS, CDR2 YYNGEE. Losses at the gene ends were 3 bases for V and 5 bases for J; bases not matched to a gene: 4. This CDR3 has 15 amino acids. This CDR3 is CASSGDRGQNEKLFF. The CDR3 nucleotides read TGTGCCAGCAGCGGAGACAGGGGGCAAAATGAAAAACTGTTTTTT.

The table lists this clone with a count of one. V is TRBV19 and J is TRBJ2-1; 8 bases align to TRBD2. The CDR3 totals 16 residues. V lost 3 bases to trimming and J lost 0 bases; unmatched junction nucleotides: 4. Per the germline V gene, CDR1 is LNHDA and CDR2 is SQIVND (reference sequence). The CDR3 spells CASSIAAGDSYNEQFF. Written as DNA, the CDR3 is TGTGCCAGTAGTATTGCAGCGGGGGACTCCTACAATGAGCAGTTCTTC.

The chain uses TRBV19 and TRBJ1-5; D gene ambiguous. V lost 0 bases, J lost 6 bases, and 12 bases lay in between. The CDR3 consists of 15 residues. The germline V gene has CDR1 LNHDA and CDR2 SQIVND (reference sequence). The CDR3 nucleotides are TGTGCCAGTAGTATAGAGGGCGCGGGAGGTCAGCCCCAGCATTTT. Its translation is CASSIEGAGGQPQHF.

The chain is built from TRBV24-1 and TRBJ2-2; D is uncertain. The germline V gene has CDR1 KGHDR and CDR2 SFDVKD. V shed 5 bases and J shed 4 bases, with 10 bases lying between them. This CDR3 comprises 14 residues. The CDR3 is CATSVTGVTGELFF. The CDR3 nucleotides are TGTGCCACCAGTGTCACGGGTGTCACCGGGGAGCTGTTTTTT.

The V call is TRBV2, the J call TRBJ1-4; 8 bases line up with TRBD1. Per the germline V gene, CDR1 is SNHLY and CDR2 is FYNNEI. V trimming: 8 bases; J trimming: 4 bases; junction bases outside the gene matches: 0. The CDR3 consists of 12 residues. The CDR3 loop reads CASGQGNEKLFF. The CDR3 DNA follows: TGTGCCAGCGGACAGGGTAATGAAAAACTGTTTTTT.

The V and J genes are TRBV2 and TRBJ2-7; tentative D call: TRBD2 (5 bases). Germline-derived CDR1 and CDR2 are SNHLY and FYNNEI. The CDR3 has 12 residues. V was pared by 4 bases and J by 3 bases, with 7 bases between. The CDR3 region is CASSAGFYEQYF. CDR3 DNA sequence: TGTGCCAGCAGTGCGGGGTTCTACGAGCAGTACTTC. Complete variable domain (other parts from reference TRBV2 and TRBJ2-7): EPEVTQTPSHQVTQMGQEVILRCVPISNHLYFYWYRQILGQKVEFLVSFYNNEISEKSEIFDDQFSVERPDGSNFTLKIRSTKLEDSAMYFCASSAGFYEQYFGPGTRLTVT.

The J gene is TRBJ2-2, the V gene TRBV7-2; 8 nucleotides match TRBD2. CDR1 is SGHTA and CDR2 is FQGNSA in the germline V gene. The CDR3 is 15 amino acids. V dropped 7 bases and J dropped 4; count of bases not matched to a gene: 8. CDR3 region: CASTAPGGRTGELFF. Written as DNA, the CDR3 is TGTGCCAGCACAGCCCCGGGGGGGCGCACCGGGGAGCTGTTTTTT.

This chain connects TRBV30 to TRBJ1-2, with D perhaps TRBD1 (6 bases). With 3 bases removed from V and 3 bases from J, the gap between germline ends came to 8 bases. This CDR3 region has 12 residues. Germline loops: CDR1 GTSNPN, CDR2 SVGIG (reference sequence). For the CDR3, the DNA is TGTGCCTGGAGCAAGGGGGACTATGGCTACACCTTC. Its protein product is CAWSKGDYGYTF.

Of note for this clone: At one of its ends the junction is not consistent with the germline gene, which may arise from a read error. The chain combines TRBV7-3 with TRBJ2-3; unclear D gene. The CDR3 spans 13 residues. Germline V lookup: CDR1 SGHTA, CDR2 FQGTGA. CDR3 region: CASSLTGTDTQYF. Written as DNA, the CDR3 is TGTGCCAGCAGCTTAACTGGCACGGATACGCAGTATTTT.